Included here is one TCR beta chain sequence, with context. Deletions cut 8 bases from V and 4 bases from J, with 9 bases between. CDR3 length equals 11 residues. Germline-derived CDR1 and CDR2 are SNHLY and FYNNEI. This sample is part of a study of early T cells in non-severe SARS-CoV-2 infection. TCRdb re-called the 5' RACE reads with MiXCR, one entry per CDR3 protein. The data show roughly 18,000 distinct CDR3 sequences, approximately 6.1% seen once. The sequence derives from an adult who was a healthcare worker with PCR-confirmed SARS-CoV-2 infection or an uninfected control (not recorded which). Material for sequencing was whole blood. The chain joins TRBV2 to TRBJ2-7; unclear D gene. Written as DNA, the CDR3 is TGTGCCAGCGGCAGGCAGTACGAGCAGTACTTC. Its translation is CASGRQYEQYF.